This T cell receptor beta chain was recorded in a study of CD8 T cells in Susac syndrome. Study in general: Blood was drawn from Susac syndrome patients while they were therapy-naive, on corticosteroids, or on intravenous immunoglobulin alone.

In germline, CDR1 is MGHRA, CDR2 YSYEKL. This CDR3 spans 16 amino acids. With V trimmed by 2 bases and J by 5 bases, 6 bases remained unmatched. In blood CD8+ and CD4+ T cells, TCR beta underwent sequencing. Random hexamers served to reverse transcribe roughly 0.45 to 1 ug RNA. TCRdb itself ran the immunoSEQ multiplex PCR reads through MiXCR, one entry per CDR3 protein. Of roughly 250,000 distinct CDR3 sequences detected, about 96% appear once; the ten largest clones hold about 0.095%. The sample consisted of CD4+ T cells from PBMCs. The chain is built from TRBV4-1 and TRBJ1-4; TRBD1 matches 9 bases. This clonotype was sampled from a human donor with Susac syndrome. Here the CDR3 DNA reads TGCGCCAGCAGCCAACCACCGGGACAGGGAAATGAAAAACTGTTTTTT. It translates to CASSQPPGQGNEKLFF.